This T cell receptor beta chain was found in a study of blood T cell repertoires in COVID-19. On the study more broadly: Some COVID-19 samples were acute and others convalescent; all came from the United States, Italy and Spain.

Those who participated ranged in age from 18 to 89 years and resided in about two dozen US areas. No more than 2 weeks before study entry, exposed participants had met a case of COVID-19. Here immunoSEQ multiplex PCR was the method, and the copy in TCRdb shows in-frame clones only, minus some. This sample yields approximately 150,000 clones, of which around 90% are seen a single time; approximately 4.3% belongs to the top ten. The CDR3 length is 14 residues. The germline V and J ends were trimmed by 4 bases and 0 bases, with 9 bases remaining between them. The germline CDR1 and CDR2 sequences are SGHRS and YFSETQ.

The chain carries TRBV5-1 and TRBJ2-3; tentatively, D is TRBD2 (5 bases). The sequencing sample was made of PBMCs or T cells enriched from blood (not recorded which). The TCR sequence derives from a middle-aged woman who had been exposed to COVID-19. In nucleotides, the CDR3 is TGCGCCAGCAGCGCGAGCGGTAGCACAGATACGCAGTATTTT. Its translation: CASSASGSTDTQYF.